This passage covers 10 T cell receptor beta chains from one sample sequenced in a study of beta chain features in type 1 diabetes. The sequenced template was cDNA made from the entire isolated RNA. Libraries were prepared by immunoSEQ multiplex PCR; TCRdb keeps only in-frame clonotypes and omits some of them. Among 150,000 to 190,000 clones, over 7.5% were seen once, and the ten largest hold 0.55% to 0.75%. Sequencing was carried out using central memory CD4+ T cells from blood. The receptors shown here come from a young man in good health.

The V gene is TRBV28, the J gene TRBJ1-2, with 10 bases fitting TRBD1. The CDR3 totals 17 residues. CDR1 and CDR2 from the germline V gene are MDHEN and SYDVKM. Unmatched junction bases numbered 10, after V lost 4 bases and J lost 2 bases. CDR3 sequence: CASSSNPGQGQNYGYTF. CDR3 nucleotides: TGTGCCAGCAGTTCTAATCCGGGACAGGGGCAGAACTATGGCTACACCTTC.

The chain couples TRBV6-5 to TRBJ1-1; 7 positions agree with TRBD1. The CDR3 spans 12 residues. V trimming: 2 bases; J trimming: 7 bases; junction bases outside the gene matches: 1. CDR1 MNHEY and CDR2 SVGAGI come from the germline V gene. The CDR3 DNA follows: TGTGCCAGCAGTTACGGGGACAGTGAAGCTTTCTTT. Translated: CASSYGDSEAFF.

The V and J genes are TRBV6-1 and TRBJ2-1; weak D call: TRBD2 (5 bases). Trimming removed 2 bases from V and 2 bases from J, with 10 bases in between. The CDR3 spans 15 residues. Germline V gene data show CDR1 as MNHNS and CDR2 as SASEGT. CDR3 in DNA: TGTGCCAGCAGTGAAACCCTAGCCCCCTACAATGAGCAGTTCTTC. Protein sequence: CASSETLAPYNEQFF.

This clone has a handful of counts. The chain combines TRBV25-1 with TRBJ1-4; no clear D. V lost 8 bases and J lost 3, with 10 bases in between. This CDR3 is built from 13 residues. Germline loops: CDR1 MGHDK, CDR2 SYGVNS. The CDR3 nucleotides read TGTGCCAGCGGTCATGGAGCTAATGAAAAACTGTTTTTT. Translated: CASGHGANEKLFF.

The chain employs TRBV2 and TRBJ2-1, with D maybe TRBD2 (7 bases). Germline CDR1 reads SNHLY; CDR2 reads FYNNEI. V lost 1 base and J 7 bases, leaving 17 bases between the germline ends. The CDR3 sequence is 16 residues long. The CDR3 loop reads CASSEESWRGGNEQFF. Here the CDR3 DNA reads TGTGCCAGCAGTGAAGAGTCTTGGAGGGGGGGGAATGAGCAGTTCTTC.

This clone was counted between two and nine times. The CDR3 DNA reads as TGTGCCAGCAGTCCGGACAGGGCGAACACCGGGGAGCTGTTTTTT. Protein product: CASSPDRANTGELFF. The chain employs TRBV2 and TRBJ2-2; 8 positions match TRBD1. The CDR3 contains 15 residues. The V gene's germline CDR1 is SNHLY and CDR2 FYNNEI. Trimming at V came to 5 bases and at J to 0 bases, leaving 2 bases not matched to a gene.

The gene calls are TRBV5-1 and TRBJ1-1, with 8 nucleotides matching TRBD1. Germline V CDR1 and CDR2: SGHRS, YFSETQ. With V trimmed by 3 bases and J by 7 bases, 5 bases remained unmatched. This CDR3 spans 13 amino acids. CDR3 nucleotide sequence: TGCGCCAGCAGCTCACAGGACAGGGTTGAAGCTTTCTTT. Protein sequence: CASSSQDRVEAFF.

CDR3 protein: CSVGIFSGNTIYF. The CDR3 DNA reads TGCAGCGTTGGTATCTTCTCTGGAAACACCATATATTTT. The rearrangement joins TRBV29-1 to TRBJ1-3, with unresolved D. CDR3 length equals 13 residues. V lost 4 bases and J lost 0, with 7 bases in between. Germline V lookup: CDR1 SQVTM, CDR2 ANQGSEA. Full variable domain (outside the CDR3, taken from reference TRBV29-1 and TRBJ1-3): SAVISQKPSRDICQRGTSLTIQCQVDSQVTMMFWYRQQPGQSLTLIATANQGSEATYESGFVIDKFPISRPNLTFSTLTVSNMSPEDSSIYLCSVGIFSGNTIYFGEGSWLTVV.

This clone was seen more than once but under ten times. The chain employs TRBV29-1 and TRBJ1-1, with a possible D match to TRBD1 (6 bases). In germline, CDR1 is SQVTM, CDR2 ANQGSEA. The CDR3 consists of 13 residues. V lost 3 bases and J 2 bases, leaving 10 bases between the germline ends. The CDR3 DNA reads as TGCAGCGTTGAGGGGACAAGTAACACTGAAGCTTTCTTT. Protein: CSVEGTSNTEAFF.

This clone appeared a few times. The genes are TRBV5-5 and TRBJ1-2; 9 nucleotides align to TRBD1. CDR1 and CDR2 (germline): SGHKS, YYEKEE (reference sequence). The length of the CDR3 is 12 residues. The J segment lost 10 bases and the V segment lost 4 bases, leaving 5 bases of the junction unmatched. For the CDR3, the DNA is TGTGCCAGCAGCCCGACAGGGGGACTCTACACCTTC. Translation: CASSPTGGLYTF.